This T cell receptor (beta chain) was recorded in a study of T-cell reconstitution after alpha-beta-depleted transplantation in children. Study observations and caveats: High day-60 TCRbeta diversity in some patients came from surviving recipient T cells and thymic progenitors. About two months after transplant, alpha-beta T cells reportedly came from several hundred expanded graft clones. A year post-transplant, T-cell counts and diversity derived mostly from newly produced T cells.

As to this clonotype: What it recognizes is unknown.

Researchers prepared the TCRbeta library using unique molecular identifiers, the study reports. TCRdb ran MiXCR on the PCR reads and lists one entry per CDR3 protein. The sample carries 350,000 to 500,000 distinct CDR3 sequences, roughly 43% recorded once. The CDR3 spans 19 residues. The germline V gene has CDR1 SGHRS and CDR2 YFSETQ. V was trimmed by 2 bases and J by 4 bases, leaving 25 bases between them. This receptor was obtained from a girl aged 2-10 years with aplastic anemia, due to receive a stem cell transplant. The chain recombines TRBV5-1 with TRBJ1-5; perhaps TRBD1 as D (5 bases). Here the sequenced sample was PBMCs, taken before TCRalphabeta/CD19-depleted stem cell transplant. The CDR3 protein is CASSFSAQKGPTLNQPQHF. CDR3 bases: TGCGCCAGCAGCTTCTCCGCACAGAAGGGACCGACACTTAATCAGCCCCAGCATTTT.